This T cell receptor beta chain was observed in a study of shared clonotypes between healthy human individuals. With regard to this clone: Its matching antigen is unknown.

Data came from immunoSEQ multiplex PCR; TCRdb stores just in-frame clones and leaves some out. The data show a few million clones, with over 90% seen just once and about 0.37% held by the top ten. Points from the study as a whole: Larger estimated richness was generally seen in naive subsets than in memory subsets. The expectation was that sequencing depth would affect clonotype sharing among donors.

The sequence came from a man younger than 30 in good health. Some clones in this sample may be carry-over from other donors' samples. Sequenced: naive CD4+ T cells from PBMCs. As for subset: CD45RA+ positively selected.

The CDR3 loop reads CASSFEGQARYGYTF. The CDR3 DNA follows: TGCGCCAGCAGCTTCGAGGGACAGGCACGCTATGGCTACACCTTC. This chain connects TRBV5-1 to TRBJ1-2, with 8 bases that match TRBD1. V lost 2 bases to trimming and J lost 4 bases; unmatched junction nucleotides: 7. CDR3 length equals 15 residues. The germline gives CDR1 SGHRS, CDR2 YFSETQ.